The next 11 T cell receptor beta chains were all read from a single sample in a study of cytomegalovirus exposure and HLA in healthy donors (dated by TCRdb to about 2017). The library came from the immunoSEQ multiplex PCR assay. For the multiplex PCR, a mixture combining 60 forward primers for TCR Vbeta segments and 13 reverse primers for TCR Jbeta segments was used. As stored in TCRdb, this immuneACCESS dataset retains in-frame rearrangements with V and J assigned. A fraction of the clones does not appear; measured against another copy, unresolved V genes explain less than half of the discrepancy, and the remainder lacks a known reason. This sample is represented by roughly 120,000 clones; 60% to 80% of them were singletons. Clones ranked in the top ten supply roughly 15% of the sample. The specimen sequenced was PBMCs. The receptor set was obtained from a middle-aged man in good health and CMV-seropositive.

In its sample, this clone was seen once. V is TRBV5-4 and J is TRBJ2-2; possible D gene TRBD2, 6 bases. From germline, CDR1 is SGHNT and CDR2 YYREEE (reference sequence). The CDR3 is 16 residues long. Trimming shortened V by 2 bases and J by 4 bases, and 15 bases separated the two germline ends. CDR3 loop: CASSLPRGGTTGELFF. CDR3 DNA sequence: TGTGCCAGCAGCTTACCCCGGGGCGGGACCACCGGGGAGCTGTTTTTT.

The CDR3 DNA sequence: TGCGCCAGCAGCCCCTGGACAGGGGACCAAGAGACCCAGTACTTC. Amino acid sequence: CASSPWTGDQETQYF. V usage is TRBV4-1 and J usage is TRBJ2-5; TRBD1 agrees at 9 bases. This CDR3 has 15 amino acids. Germline values: CDR1 MGHRA, CDR2 YSYEKL. V lost 4 bases to trimming and J lost 0 bases; unmatched junction nucleotides: 3.

The chain is built from TRBV5-1 and TRBJ2-1; 7 nucleotides line up with TRBD2. Germline V gene lookup returns CDR1 SGHRS and CDR2 YFSETQ. V shed 7 bases and J 7 bases; nucleotides not matched to a gene: 8. The CDR3 runs to 13 residues. CDR3 sequence reads: CASQKSGVNEQFF. Here the CDR3 DNA reads TGCGCCAGCCAGAAGAGCGGGGTAAATGAGCAGTTCTTC.

The rearrangement uses TRBV19 and TRBJ1-5; tentative D call: TRBD1 (5 bases). Trimming cost V 6 bases and J 3 bases, with 18 bases left between them. Germline assignment: CDR1 LNHDA and CDR2 SQIVND (reference sequence). The CDR3 consists of 16 residues. This CDR3 is CASRWQGAISNQPQHF. The CDR3 nucleotides read TGTGCCAGTAGATGGCAGGGCGCAATTTCCAATCAGCCCCAGCATTTT.

V gene TRBV6-1 combines with J gene TRBJ1-1; 8 nucleotides line up with TRBD1. Germline assignment: CDR1 MNHNS and CDR2 SASEGT. This CDR3 is built from 17 residues. The ends lost 1 base at V and 1 base at J; junction bases unmatched: 8. The DNA of the CDR3 is TGTGCCAGCAGTGAAGATAGCAGGGGGCTTGGGAACACTGAAGCTTTCTTT. Its protein product is CASSEDSRGLGNTEAFF.

This clone was seen a handful of times. The V and J genes are TRBV29-1 and TRBJ2-1; 9 nucleotides align to TRBD1. This CDR3 comprises 14 residues. J lost 5 bases, V lost 6 bases, and 8 bases had no gene match. Per the germline V gene, CDR1 is SQVTM and CDR2 is ANQGSEA. CDR3 nucleotides: TGCAGCGTCAAAGCACAGGGGGCGGACAATGAGCAGTTCTTC. Its protein is CSVKAQGADNEQFF.

The chain recombines TRBV6-5 with TRBJ1-2, with 9 bases lining up with TRBD1. Losses at the gene ends were 4 bases for V and 3 bases for J; bases not matched to a gene: 6. CDR1 and CDR2 from the germline V gene are MNHEY and SVGAGI. The CDR3 totals 15 residues. The CDR3 protein is CASSSPGQGDYGYTF. The CDR3 DNA is TGTGCCAGCAGTTCGCCGGGACAGGGAGACTATGGCTACACCTTC.

J is TRBJ2-2 and V is TRBV2, with D tentatively TRBD1 (7 bases). Trimming pared 6 bases from V and 2 bases from J, leaving 13 bases between. Germline assignment: CDR1 SNHLY and CDR2 FYNNEI. The CDR3 runs to 15 residues. CDR3 sequence: CASRGQEGNTGELFF. DNA of the CDR3: TGTGCCAGCAGAGGACAGGAGGGTAACACCGGGGAGCTGTTTTTT.

The chain uses TRBV5-1 and TRBJ2-7; maybe TRBD1 (6 bases). The CDR3 totals 13 residues. Germline CDR1 SGHRS, CDR2 YFSETQ. V was trimmed by 0 bases and J by 4 bases, leaving 8 bases between them. The CDR3 here is CASSLGQEYEQYF. Written as DNA, the CDR3 is TGCGCCAGCAGCTTGGGACAGGAGTACGAGCAGTACTTC.

This chain uses TRBV5-5 with TRBJ1-1; 9 bases fit TRBD1. CDR1 SGHKS and CDR2 YYEKEE come from the germline V gene (reference sequence). This CDR3 spans 14 amino acids. V was clipped by 4 bases and J by 2 bases; unmatched bases: 3. DNA for the CDR3: TGTGCCAGCAGCCACAGGGGGCAAAACACTGAAGCTTTCTTT. Residues: CASSHRGQNTEAFF.

The CDR3 nucleotides read TGTGCCAGCAGCGTAGCTTTGAGGACTGAAGCTTTCTTT. Its protein is CASSVALRTEAFF. V usage is TRBV9 and J usage is TRBJ1-1; D uncertain. The V gene lost 0 bases and the J gene lost 5 bases, with 8 bases spanning the gap. The CDR3 covers 13 residues. CDR1 is SGDLS, CDR2 YYNGEE, per germline.